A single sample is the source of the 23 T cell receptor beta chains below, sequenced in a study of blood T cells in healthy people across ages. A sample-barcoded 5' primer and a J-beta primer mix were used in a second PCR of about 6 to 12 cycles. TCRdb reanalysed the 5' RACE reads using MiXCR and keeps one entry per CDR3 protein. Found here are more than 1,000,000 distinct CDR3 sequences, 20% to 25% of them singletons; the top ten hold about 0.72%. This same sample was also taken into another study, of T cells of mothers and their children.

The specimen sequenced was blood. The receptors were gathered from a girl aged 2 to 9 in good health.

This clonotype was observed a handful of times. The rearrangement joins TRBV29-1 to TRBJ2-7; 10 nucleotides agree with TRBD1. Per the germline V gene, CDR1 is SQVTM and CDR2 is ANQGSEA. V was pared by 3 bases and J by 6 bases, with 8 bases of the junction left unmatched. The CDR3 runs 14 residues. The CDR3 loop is CSVDGTGDLGEQYF. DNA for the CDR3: TGCAGCGTTGACGGGACAGGGGATCTGGGCGAGCAGTACTTC.

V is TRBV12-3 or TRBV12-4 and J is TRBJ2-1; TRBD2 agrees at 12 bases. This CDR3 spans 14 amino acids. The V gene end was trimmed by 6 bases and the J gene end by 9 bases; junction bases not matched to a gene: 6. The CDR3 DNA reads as TGTGCCAGCAGGGCTAGCGGGAGGGCCGGTGAGCAGTTCTTC. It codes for CASRASGRAGEQFF.

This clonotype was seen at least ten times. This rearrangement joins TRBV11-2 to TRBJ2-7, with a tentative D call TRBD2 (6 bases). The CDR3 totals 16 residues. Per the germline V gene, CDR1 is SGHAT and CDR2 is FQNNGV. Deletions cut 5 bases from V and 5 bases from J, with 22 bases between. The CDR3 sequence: CASSPNGPGVVDEQYF. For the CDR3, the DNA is TGTGCCAGCAGCCCTAACGGACCGGGAGTCGTCGACGAGCAGTACTTC.

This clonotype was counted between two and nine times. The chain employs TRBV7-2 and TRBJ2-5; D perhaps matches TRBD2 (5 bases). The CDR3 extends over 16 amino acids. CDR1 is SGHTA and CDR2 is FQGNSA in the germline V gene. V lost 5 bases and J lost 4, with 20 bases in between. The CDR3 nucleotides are TGTGCCAGCAGCCAAGGAGCGGAGCTTGTTGGAGAGACCCAGTACTTC. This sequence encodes CASSQGAELVGETQYF. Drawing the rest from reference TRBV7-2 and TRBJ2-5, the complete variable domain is GAGVSQSPSNKVTEKGKDVELRCDPISGHTALYWYRQSLGQGLEFLIYFQGNSAPDKSGLPSDRFSAERTGGSVSTLTIQRTQQEDSAVYLCASSQGAELVGETQYFGPGTRLLVL.

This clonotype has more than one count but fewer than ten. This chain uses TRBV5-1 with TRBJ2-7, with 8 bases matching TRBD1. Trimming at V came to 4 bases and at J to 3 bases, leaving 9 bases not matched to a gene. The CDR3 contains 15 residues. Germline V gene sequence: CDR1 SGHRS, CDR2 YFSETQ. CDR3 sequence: CASSITGTGDYEQYF. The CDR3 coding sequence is TGCGCCAGCAGCATCACCGGGACAGGTGACTACGAGCAGTACTTC.

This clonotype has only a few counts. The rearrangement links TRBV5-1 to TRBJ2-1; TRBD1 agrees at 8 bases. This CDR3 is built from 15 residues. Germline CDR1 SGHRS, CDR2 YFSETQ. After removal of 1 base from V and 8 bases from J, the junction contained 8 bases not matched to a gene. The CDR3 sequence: CASSLTGGLGDEQFF. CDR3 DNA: TGCGCCAGCAGCTTGACAGGGGGGCTGGGAGATGAGCAGTTCTTC.

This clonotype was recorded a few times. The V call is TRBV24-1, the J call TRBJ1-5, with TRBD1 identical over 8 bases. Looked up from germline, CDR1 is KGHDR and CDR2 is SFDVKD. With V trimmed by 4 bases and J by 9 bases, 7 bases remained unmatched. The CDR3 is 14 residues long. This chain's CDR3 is CATSEGQARAPQHF. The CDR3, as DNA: TGTGCCACCAGTGAGGGACAGGCCCGGGCGCCCCAGCATTTT.

CDR3 coding DNA: TGTGCCAGCACCCCGACAGCCCCAGGGTCCCAGTACTTC. Translation gives CASTPTAPGSQYF. V gene TRBV6-6 combines with J gene TRBJ2-5; D possibly corresponds to TRBD1 (5 bases). V was clipped by 7 bases and J by 9 bases, with 18 bases between them. CDR1 MNHNY and CDR2 SVGAGI come from the germline V gene (reference sequence). The CDR3 runs 13 residues.

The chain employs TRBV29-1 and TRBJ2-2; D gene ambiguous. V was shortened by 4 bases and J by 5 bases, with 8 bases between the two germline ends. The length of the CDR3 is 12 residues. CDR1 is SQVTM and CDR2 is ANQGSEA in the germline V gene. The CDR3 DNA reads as TGCAGCGTTGTCGGGCTTACCGGGGAGCTGTTTTTT. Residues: CSVVGLTGELFF.

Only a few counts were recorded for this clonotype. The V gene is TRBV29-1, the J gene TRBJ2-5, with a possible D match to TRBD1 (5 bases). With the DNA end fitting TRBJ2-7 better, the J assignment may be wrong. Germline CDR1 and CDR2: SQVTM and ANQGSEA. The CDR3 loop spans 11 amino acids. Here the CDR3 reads CSVEGGDEQYF. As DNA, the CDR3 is TGCAGCGTTGAAGGGGGCGACGAGCAGTACTTC.

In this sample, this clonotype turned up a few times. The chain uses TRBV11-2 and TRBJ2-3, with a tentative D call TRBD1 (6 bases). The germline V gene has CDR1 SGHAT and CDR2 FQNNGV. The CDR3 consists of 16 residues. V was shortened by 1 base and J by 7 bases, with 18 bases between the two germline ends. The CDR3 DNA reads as TGTGCCAGCAGCTTAGGAAACCTGGGACAAGGGCATACGCAGTATTTT. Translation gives CASSLGNLGQGHTQYF.

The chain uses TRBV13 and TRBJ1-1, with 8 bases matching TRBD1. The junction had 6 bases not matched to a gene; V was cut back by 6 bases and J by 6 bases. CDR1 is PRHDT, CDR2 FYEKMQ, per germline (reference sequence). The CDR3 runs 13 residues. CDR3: CASSSDRDPEAFF. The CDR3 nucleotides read TGTGCCAGCAGTTCGGACAGGGACCCTGAAGCTTTCTTT.

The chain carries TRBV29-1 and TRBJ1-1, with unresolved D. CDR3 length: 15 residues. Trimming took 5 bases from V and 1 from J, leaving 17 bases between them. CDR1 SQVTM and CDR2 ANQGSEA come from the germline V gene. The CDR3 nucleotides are TGCAGCGTTAGCCCACGGGTCAGCCCGAACACTGAAGCTTTCTTT. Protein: CSVSPRVSPNTEAFF.

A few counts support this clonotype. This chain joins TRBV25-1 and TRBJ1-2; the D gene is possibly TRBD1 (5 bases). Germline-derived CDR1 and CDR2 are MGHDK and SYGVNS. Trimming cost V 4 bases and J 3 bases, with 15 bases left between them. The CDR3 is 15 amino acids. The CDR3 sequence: CASSGHGQGDYGYTF. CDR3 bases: TGTGCCAGCAGTGGACACGGGCAGGGAGACTATGGCTACACCTTC.

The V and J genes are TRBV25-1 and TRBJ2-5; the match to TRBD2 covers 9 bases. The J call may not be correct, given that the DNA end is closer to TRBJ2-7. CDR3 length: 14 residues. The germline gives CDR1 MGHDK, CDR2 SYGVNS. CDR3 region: CASSTASGDYEQYF. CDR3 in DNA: TGTGCCAGCAGTACCGCTAGCGGGGACTACGAGCAGTACTTC.

CDR3 protein: CASRRGGDTQYF. CDR3 DNA: TGTGCCAGCAGGCGGGGGGGAGATACGCAGTATTTT. The V and J genes are TRBV7-2 and TRBJ2-3; 9 bases are shared with TRBD2. CDR3 length equals 12 residues. V shed 6 bases, J shed 5 bases, and the junction held 0 bases outside the gene matches. In germline, CDR1 is SGHTA, CDR2 FQGNSA.

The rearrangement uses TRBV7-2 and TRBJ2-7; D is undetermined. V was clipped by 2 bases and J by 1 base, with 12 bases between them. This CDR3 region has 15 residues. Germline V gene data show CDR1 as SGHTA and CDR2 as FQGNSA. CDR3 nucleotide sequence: TGTGCCAGCAGCTTAAACCCGCAGGCTTCCTACGAGCAGTACTTC. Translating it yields CASSLNPQASYEQYF.

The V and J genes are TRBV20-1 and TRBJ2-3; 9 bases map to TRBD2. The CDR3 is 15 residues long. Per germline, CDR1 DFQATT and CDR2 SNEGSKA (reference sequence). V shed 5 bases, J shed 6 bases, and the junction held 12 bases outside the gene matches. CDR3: CSAVPSAGGPDTQYF. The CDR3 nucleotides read TGCAGTGCTGTTCCTTCAGCGGGAGGCCCCGATACGCAGTATTTT.

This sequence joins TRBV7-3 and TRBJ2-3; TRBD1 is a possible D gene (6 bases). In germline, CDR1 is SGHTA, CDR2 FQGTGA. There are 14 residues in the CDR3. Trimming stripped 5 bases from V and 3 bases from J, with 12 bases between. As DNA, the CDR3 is TGTGCCAGCAGCGCAGTAGGGGGTACAGATACGCAGTATTTT. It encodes CASSAVGGTDTQYF.

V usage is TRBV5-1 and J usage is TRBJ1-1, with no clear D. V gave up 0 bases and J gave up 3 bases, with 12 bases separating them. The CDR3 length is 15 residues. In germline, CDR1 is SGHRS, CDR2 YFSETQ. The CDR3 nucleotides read TGCGCCAGCAGCTTGGAGGCGGCGTCTTACACTGAAGCTTTCTTT. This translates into CASSLEAASYTEAFF.

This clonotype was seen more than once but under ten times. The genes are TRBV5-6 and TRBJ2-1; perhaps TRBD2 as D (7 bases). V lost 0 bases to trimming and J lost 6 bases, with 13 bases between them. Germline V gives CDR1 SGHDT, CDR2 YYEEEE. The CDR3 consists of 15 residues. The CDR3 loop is CASSLVGGRVNEQFF. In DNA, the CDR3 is TGTGCCAGCAGCTTGGTGGGGGGGCGGGTCAATGAGCAGTTCTTC. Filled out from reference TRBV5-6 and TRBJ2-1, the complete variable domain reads DAGVTQSPTHLIKTRGQQVTLRCSPKSGHDTVSWYQQALGQGPQFIFQYYEEEERQRGNFPDRFSGHQFPNYSSELNVNALLLGDSALYLCASSLVGGRVNEQFFGPGTRLTVL.

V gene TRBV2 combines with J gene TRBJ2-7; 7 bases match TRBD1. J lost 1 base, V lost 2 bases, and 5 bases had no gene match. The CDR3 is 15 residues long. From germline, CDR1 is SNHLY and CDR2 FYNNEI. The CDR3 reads CASSESPGQSYEQYF. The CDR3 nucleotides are TGTGCCAGCAGTGAATCCCCGGGACAGTCCTACGAGCAGTACTTC.

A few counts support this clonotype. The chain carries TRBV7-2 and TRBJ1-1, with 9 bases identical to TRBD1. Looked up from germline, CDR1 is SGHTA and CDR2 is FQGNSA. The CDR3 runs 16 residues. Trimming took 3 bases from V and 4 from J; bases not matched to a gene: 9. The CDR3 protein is CASSFTGTGSFTEAFF. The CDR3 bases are TGTGCCAGCAGCTTCACAGGGACAGGGTCATTCACTGAAGCTTTCTTT.